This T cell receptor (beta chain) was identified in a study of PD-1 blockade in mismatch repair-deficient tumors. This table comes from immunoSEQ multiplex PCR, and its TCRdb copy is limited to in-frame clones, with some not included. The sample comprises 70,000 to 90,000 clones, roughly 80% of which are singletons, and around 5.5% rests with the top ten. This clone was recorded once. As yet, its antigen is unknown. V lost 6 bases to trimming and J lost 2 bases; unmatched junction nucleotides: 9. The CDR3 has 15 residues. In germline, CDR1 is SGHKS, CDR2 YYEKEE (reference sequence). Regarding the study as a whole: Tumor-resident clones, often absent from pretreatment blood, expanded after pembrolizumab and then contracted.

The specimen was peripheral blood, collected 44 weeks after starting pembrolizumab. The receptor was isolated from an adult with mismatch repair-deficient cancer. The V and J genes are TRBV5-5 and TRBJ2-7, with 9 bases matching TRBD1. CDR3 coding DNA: TGTGCCAGCACCCAAGACAGGGGGGCCACCTACGAGCAGTACTTC. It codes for CASTQDRGATYEQYF. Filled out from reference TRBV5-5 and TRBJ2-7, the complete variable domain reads DAGVTQSPTHLIKTRGQQVTLRCSPISGHKSVSWYQQVLGQGPQFIFQYYEKEERGRGNFPDRFSARQFPNYSSELNVNALLLGDSALYLCASTQDRGATYEQYFGPGTRLTVT.